This TCR beta chain was retrieved from a study of cytomegalovirus exposure and HLA in healthy donors. There are 13 residues in the CDR3. Germline lookup yields CDR1 SGHRS and CDR2 YFSETQ. V was trimmed by 3 bases and J by 16 bases, leaving 20 bases between them. PCR used 60 Vbeta primers and 13 Jbeta primers. The data were produced by immunoSEQ multiplex PCR, yet TCRdb's version contains in-frame clones alone and is incomplete. The sample holds about 150,000 clones, 60% to 85% seen once. As for this clone: Its antigen is unknown.

Study findings and constraints: One cluster of highly shared sequence variants probably arose as a sequencing artifact. TCR beta chain V- and J-gene trimming was linked, in a later analysis, to a missense variant in DCLRE1C.

The V call is TRBV5-1, the J call TRBJ2-1; a possible D gene is TRBD2 (6 bases). The material sequenced was PBMCs. The clonotype comes from a woman in her thirties in good health and CMV-seronegative. The CDR3 DNA reads as TGCGCCAGCAGCTCCGGGGACTTTCCCGAGGCTTTCTTC. It is translated as CASSSGDFPEAFF. Complete variable domain (other parts from reference TRBV5-1 and TRBJ2-1): KAGVTQTPRYLIKTRGQQVTLSCSPISGHRSVSWYQQTPGQGLQFLFEYFSETQRNKGNFPGRFSGRQFSNSRSEMNVSTLELGDSALYLCASSSGDFPEAFFGPGTRLTVL.